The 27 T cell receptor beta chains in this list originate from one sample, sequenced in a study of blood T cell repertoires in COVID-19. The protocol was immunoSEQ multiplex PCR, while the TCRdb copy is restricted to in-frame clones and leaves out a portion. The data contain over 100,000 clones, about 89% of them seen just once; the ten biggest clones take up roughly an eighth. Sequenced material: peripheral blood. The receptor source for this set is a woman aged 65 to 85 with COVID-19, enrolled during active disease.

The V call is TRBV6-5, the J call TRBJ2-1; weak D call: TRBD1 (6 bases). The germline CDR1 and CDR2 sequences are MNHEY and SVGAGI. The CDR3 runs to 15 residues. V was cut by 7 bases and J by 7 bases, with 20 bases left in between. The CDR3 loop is CASIEGTTPGNEQFF. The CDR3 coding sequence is TGTGCCAGCATCGAAGGGACAACCCCGGGAAATGAGCAGTTCTTC.

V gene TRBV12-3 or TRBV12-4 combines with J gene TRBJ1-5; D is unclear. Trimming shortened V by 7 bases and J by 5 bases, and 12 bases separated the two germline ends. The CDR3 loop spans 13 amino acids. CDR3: CASTWAPHQPQHF. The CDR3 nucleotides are TGTGCCAGCACATGGGCTCCTCATCAGCCCCAGCATTTT.

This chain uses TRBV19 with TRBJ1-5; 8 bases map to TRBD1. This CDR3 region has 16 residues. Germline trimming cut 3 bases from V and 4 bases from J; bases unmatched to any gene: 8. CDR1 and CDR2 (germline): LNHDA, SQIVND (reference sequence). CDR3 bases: TGTGCCAGTAGTATCCAGGGGGCAGGGTGGAATCAGCCCCAGCATTTT. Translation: CASSIQGAGWNQPQHF.

CDR3: CASSSRRSNAGNTIYF. The CDR3 bases are TGTGCCAGCAGCTCCCGGCGGTCCAACGCTGGAAACACCATATATTTT. V gene TRBV7-8 combines with J gene TRBJ1-3; D not resolved. Germline loops: CDR1 SGHVS, CDR2 FQNEAQ. The CDR3 runs 16 residues. Trimming took off 4 bases at V and 2 bases at J, with 15 bases between the two ends.

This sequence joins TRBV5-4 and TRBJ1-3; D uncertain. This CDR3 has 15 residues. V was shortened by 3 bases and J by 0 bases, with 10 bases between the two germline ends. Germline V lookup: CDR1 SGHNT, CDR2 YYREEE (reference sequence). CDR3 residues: CASSSAGASGNTIYF. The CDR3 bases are TGTGCCAGCAGCTCGGCGGGTGCCTCTGGAAACACCATATATTTT. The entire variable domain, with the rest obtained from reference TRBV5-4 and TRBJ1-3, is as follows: ETGVTQSPTHLIKTRGQQVTLRCSSQSGHNTVSWYQQALGQGPQFIFQYYREEENGRGNFPPRFSGLQFPNYSSELNVNALELDDSALYLCASSSAGASGNTIYFGEGSWLTVV.

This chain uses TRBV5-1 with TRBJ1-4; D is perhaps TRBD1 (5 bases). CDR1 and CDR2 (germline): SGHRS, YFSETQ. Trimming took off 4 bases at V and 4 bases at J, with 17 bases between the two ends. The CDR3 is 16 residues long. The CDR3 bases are TGCGCCAGCAGCCTCTCGGGGGTCCAGAATAATGAAAAACTGTTTTTT. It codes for CASSLSGVQNNEKLFF.

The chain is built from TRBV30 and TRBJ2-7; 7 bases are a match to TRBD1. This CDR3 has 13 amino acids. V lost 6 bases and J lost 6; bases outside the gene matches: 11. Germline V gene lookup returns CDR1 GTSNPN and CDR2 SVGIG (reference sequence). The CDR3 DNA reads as TGTGCCTGCCGAAAGGGGGCAGGGGTCGAGCAGTACTTC. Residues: CACRKGAGVEQYF.

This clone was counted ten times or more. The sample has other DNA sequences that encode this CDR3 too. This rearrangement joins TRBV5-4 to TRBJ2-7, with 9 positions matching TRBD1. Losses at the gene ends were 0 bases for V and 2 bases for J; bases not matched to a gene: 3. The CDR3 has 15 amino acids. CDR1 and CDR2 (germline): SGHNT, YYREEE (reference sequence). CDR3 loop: CASSLDRGQTYEQYF. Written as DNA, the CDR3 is TGTGCCAGCAGCTTGGACAGGGGGCAGACCTACGAGCAGTACTTC.

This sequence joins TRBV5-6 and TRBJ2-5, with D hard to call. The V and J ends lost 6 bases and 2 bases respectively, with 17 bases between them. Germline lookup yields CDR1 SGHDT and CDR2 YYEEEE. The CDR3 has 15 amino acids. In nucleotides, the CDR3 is TGTGCCAGCAATATTCCAGGCCAAGGTCAAGAGACCCAGTACTTC. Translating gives CASNIPGQGQETQYF. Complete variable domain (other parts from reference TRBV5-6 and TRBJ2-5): DAGVTQSPTHLIKTRGQQVTLRCSPKSGHDTVSWYQQALGQGPQFIFQYYEEEERQRGNFPDRFSGHQFPNYSSELNVNALLLGDSALYLCASNIPGQGQETQYFGPGTRLLVL.

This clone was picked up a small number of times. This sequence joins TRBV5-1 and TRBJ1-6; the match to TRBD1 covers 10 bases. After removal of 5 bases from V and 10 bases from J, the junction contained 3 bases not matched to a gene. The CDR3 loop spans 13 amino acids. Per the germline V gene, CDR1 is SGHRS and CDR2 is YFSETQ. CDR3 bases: TGCGCCAGCAGTTGGGACAGGGGATCACCCCTCCACTTT. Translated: CASSWDRGSPLHF.

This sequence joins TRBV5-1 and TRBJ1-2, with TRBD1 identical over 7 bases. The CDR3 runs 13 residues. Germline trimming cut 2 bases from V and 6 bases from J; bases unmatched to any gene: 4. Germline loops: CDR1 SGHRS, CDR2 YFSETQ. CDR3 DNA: TGCGCCAGCAGCTTCCAGCAGGGGGATGGCTACACCTTC. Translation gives CASSFQQGDGYTF.

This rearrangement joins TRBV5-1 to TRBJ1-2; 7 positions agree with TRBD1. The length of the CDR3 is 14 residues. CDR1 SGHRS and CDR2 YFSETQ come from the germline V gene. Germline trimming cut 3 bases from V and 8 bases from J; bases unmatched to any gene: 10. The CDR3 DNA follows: TGCGCCAGCAGCTGGGCCGACAGGGCCGGGGGCTACACCTTC. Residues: CASSWADRAGGYTF.

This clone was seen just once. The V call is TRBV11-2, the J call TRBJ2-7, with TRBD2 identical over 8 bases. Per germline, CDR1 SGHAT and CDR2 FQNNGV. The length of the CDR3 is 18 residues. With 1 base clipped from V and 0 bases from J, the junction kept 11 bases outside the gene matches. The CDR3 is CASSLVRAGGYFSYEQYF. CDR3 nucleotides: TGTGCCAGCAGCTTAGTTCGGGCGGGGGGTTATTTCTCCTACGAGCAGTACTTC.

CDR3 residues: CATSDHPGQGHTDTQYF. CDR3 nucleotide sequence: TGTGCCACCAGTGATCATCCGGGACAGGGGCACACAGATACGCAGTATTTT. V and J are TRBV24-1 and TRBJ2-3, with 10 bases matching TRBD1. Germline V gives CDR1 KGHDR, CDR2 SFDVKD. This CDR3 comprises 17 residues. V shed 3 bases, J shed 2 bases, and the junction held 7 bases outside the gene matches.

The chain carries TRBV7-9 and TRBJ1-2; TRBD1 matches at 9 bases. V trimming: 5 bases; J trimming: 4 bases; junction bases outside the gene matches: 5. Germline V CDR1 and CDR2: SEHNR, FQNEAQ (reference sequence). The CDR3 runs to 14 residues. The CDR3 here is CASSQDRGGYGYTF. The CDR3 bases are TGTGCCAGCAGCCAGGACAGGGGAGGCTATGGCTACACCTTC. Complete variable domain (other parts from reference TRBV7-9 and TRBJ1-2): DTGVSQNPRHKITKRGQNVTFRCDPISEHNRLYWYRQTLGQGPEFLTYFQNEAQLEKSRLLSDRFSAERPKGSFSTLEIQRTEQGDSAMYLCASSQDRGGYGYTFGSGTRLTVV.

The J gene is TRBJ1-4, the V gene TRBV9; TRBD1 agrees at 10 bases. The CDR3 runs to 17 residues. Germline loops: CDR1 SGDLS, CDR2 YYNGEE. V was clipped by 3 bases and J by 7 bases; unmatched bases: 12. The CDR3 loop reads CASSGAGTGVRAEKLFF. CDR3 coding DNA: TGTGCCAGCAGCGGCGCCGGGACAGGGGTTAGGGCTGAAAAACTGTTTTTT.

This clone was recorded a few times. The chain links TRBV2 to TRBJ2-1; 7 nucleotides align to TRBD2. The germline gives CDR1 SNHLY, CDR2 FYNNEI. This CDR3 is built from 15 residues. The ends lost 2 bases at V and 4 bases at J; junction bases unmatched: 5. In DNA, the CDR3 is TGTGCCAGCAGTGAAAGCGGGGCCAATTACAATGAGCAGTTCTTC. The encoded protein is CASSESGANYNEQFF.

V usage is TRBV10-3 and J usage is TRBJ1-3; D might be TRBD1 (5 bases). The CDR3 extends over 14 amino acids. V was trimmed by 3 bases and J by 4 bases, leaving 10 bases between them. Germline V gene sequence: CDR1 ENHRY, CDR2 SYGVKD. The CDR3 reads CAISDTGAGNTIYF. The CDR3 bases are TGTGCCATCAGTGACACAGGCGCCGGAAACACCATATATTTT.

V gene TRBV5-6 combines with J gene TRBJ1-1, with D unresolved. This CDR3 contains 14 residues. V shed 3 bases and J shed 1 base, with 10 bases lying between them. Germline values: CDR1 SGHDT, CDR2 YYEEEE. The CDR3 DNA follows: TGTGCCAGCAGCTCTATTTGGTGGAACACTGAAGCTTTCTTT. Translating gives CASSSIWWNTEAFF.

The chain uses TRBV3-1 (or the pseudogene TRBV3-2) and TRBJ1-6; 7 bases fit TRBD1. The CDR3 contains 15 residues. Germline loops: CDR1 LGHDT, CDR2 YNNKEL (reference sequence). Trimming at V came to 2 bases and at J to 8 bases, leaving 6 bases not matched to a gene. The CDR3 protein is CASSQLLTGDSPLHF. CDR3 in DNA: TGTGCCAGCAGCCAACTACTAACAGGGGATTCACCCCTCCACTTT.

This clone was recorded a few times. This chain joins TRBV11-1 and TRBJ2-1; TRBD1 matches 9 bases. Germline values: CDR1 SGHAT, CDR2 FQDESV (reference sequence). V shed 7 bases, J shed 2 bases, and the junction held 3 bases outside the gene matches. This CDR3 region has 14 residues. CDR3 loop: CASKGDRAYNEQFF. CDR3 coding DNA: TGTGCCAGCAAAGGGGACAGGGCCTACAATGAGCAGTTCTTC.

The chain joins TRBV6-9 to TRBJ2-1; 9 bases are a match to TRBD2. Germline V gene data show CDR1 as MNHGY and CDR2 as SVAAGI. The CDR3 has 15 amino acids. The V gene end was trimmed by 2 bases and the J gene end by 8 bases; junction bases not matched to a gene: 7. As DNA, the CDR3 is TGTGCCAGCAGTTATGAGCGGGGGGTCCTCTATGAGCAGTTCTTC. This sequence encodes CASSYERGVLYEQFF.

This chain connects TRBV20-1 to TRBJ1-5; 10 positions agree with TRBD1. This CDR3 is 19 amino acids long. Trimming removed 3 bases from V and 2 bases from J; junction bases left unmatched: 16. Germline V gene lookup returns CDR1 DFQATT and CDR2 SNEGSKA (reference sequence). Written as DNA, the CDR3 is TGCAGTGCTAGTCAGTTCCTGACAGGGGGCTTTTGGGGCAATCAGCCCCAGCATTTT. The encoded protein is CSASQFLTGGFWGNQPQHF.

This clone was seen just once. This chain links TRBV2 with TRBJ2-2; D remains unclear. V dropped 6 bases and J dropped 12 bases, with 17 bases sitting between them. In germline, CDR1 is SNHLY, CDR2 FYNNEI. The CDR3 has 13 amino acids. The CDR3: CASRRFVRGKLFF. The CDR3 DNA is TGTGCCAGCAGACGTTTCGTAAGAGGAAAGCTGTTTTTT.

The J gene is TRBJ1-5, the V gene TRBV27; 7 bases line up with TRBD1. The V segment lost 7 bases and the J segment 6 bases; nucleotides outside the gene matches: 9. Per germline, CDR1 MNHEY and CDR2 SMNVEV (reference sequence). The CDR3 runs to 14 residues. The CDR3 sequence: CASTQNRGGQPQHF. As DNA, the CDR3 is TGTGCCAGCACCCAAAACAGGGGTGGTCAGCCCCAGCATTTT.

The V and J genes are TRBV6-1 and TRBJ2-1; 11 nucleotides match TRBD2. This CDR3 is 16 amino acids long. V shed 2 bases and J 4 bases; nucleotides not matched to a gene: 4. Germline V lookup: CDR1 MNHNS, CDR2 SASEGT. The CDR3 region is CASSELAGGQYNEQFF. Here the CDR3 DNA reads TGTGCCAGCAGTGAACTAGCGGGGGGCCAGTACAATGAGCAGTTCTTC.

The CDR3 region is CAWSTPRTGGSAEAFF. The CDR3 bases are TGTGCCTGGAGTACACCGAGGACAGGGGGCTCCGCTGAAGCTTTCTTT. V gene TRBV30 combines with J gene TRBJ1-1, with 11 bases fitting TRBD1. Germline assignment: CDR1 GTSNPN and CDR2 SVGIG (reference sequence). There are 16 residues in the CDR3. V was clipped by 2 bases and J by 6 bases; unmatched bases: 11. Based on the CDR3 plus reference TRBV30 and TRBJ1-1, the full variable domain is SQTIHQWPATLVQPVGSPLSLECTVEGTSNPNLYWYRQAAGRGLQLLFYSVGIGQISSEVPQNLSASRPQDRQFILSSKKLLLSDSGFYLCAWSTPRTGGSAEAFFGQGTRLTVV.